The 5 T cell receptor beta chains below all came from one sample that was sequenced in a study of blood T cell repertoires in COVID-19 (dated by TCRdb to the early 2020s). Receptors were amplified or captured by the immunoSEQ multiplex PCR assay. TCRdb provides this immuneACCESS table in a form limited to in-frame rearrangements. Some clones are lacking; in checked studies, under half of them reflect an unresolved V gene, and why the rest are absent is not known. For this sample the table gives more than 200,000 clones, of which 81% were detected only once. The top ten constitute about 8% of the sample. Sequencing input: peripheral blood. These receptors were taken from a woman over 75 with acute or convalescent COVID-19.

The chain employs TRBV27 and TRBJ1-1; tentatively, D is TRBD1 (5 bases). V lost 3 bases and J lost 0, with 8 bases in between. Germline V gives CDR1 MNHEY, CDR2 SMNVEV (reference sequence). The CDR3 consists of 14 residues. The CDR3 protein is CASSLQGLNTEAFF. CDR3 DNA sequence: TGTGCCAGCAGTTTGCAGGGTTTGAACACTGAAGCTTTCTTT.

This sequence joins TRBV19 and TRBJ2-6; D might be TRBD1 (5 bases). This CDR3 has 14 amino acids. Trimming stripped 8 bases from V and 4 bases from J, with 12 bases between. Germline V gives CDR1 LNHDA, CDR2 SQIVND (reference sequence). In DNA form, the CDR3 reads TGTGCCAGTGCTTCAGGGCAGGGGGCCAACGTCCTGACTTTC. Translated: CASASGQGANVLTF.

This clone was seen once. The chain couples TRBV3-1 (or the pseudogene TRBV3-2) to TRBJ2-1, with D possibly being TRBD1 (6 bases). V lost 1 base and J 15 bases, leaving 16 bases between the germline ends. In germline, CDR1 is LGHDT, CDR2 YNNKEL (reference sequence). This CDR3 comprises 13 residues. The CDR3 coding sequence is TGTGCCAGCAGCCAAGGGGAGTTGTGGGGGCTGTTCTTC. Its protein is CASSQGELWGLFF.

The rearrangement joins TRBV7-2 to TRBJ1-2, with 7 bases aligning to TRBD1. The germline V gene encodes CDR1 SGHTA and CDR2 FQGNSA. The CDR3 contains 12 residues. The trim removed 5 bases at V and 6 bases at J, leaving 3 bases unmatched. The CDR3 bases are TGTGCCAGCAGCCGACAGGGAAATGGCTACACCTTC. Encoded protein: CASSRQGNGYTF.

This chain joins TRBV28 and TRBJ1-4; 8 nucleotides agree with TRBD1. Germline values: CDR1 MDHEN, CDR2 SYDVKM. V shed 4 bases, J shed 7 bases, and the junction held 5 bases outside the gene matches. The CDR3 has 14 residues. The CDR3 DNA follows: TGTGCCAGCAGTTCAGGGGGCGCGTTTGAAAAACTGTTTTTT. This translates into CASSSGGAFEKLFF.